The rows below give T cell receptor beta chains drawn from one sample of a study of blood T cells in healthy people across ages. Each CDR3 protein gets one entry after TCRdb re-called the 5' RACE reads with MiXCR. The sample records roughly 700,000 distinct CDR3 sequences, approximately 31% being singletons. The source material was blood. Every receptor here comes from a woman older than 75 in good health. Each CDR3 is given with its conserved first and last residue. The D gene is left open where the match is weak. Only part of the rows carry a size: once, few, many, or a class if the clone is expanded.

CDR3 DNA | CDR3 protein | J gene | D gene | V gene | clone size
TGTGCCAGCAGCTCACCTAACAGGGGCGAGAACACCGGGGAGCTGTTTTTT | CASSSPNRGENTGELFF | TRBJ2-2 | TRBD1 | TRBV5-4 | few
TGCGCCAGCAGCCCCCCGGACAGGGCGTCCACTGAAGCTTTCTTT | CASSPPDRASTEAFF | TRBJ1-1 | TRBD1 | TRBV4-1 | many
TGTGCCAGCAGCCACACCGAAAGCAGGGGGCTATATGGGATTGAGTCCTACGAGCAGTACTTC | CASSHTESRGLYGIESYEQYF | TRBJ2-7 | TRBD1 | TRBV28 | -
TGTGCCAGCAGCTCGGGACAGGGTATGGACAATGAGCAGTTCTTC | CASSSGQGMDNEQFF | TRBJ2-1 | TRBD1 | TRBV7-7 | -
TGTGCCAGCAGCCGTGGTGATAGCGGGGGGGATACGCAGTATTTT | CASSRGDSGGDTQYF | TRBJ2-3 | TRBD2 | TRBV7-6 | many
TGTGCCAGCAGCCAAGCGGATTTCTATGGCTACACCTTC | CASSQADFYGYTF | TRBJ1-2 | - | TRBV4-2 | many
TGTGCCAGCAGCGTAGGGTACAACCACGAGCAGTACTTC | CASSVGYNHEQYF | TRBJ2-7 | - | TRBV9 | few
TGTGCCAGCAGAGCCAGCGGGGGATGGATTGAAGCTTTCTTT | CASRASGGWIEAFF | TRBJ1-1 | - | TRBV25-1 | many
TGTGCCACCAGCCCGGGGTCCGACACCGGGGAGCTGTTTTTT | CATSPGSDTGELFF | TRBJ2-2 | - | TRBV27 | -
TGTGCCAGCAGCGGTGTAGATATGTATGGCTACACCTTC | CASSGVDMYGYTF | TRBJ1-2 | - | TRBV25-1 | many
TGTGCCAGCAGTCTTTTCTCCGGACAGGGCGCTAATTCACCCCTCCACTTT | CASSLFSGQGANSPLHF | TRBJ1-6 | TRBD1 | TRBV2 | few
TGTGCCACCAGCAGAGAGGCTGAAGCTTTCTTT | CATSREAEAFF | TRBJ1-1 | - | TRBV15 | many
TGTGCCAGCAGCTTACTATGGACTGGAGCTTTCTTT | CASSLLWTGAFF | TRBJ1-1 | - | TRBV7-9 | -
TGTGCCAGCAGCTTAGTTGGCAGGGCCCACGAGCAGTACTTC | CASSLVGRAHEQYF | TRBJ2-7 | - | TRBV7-2 | many
TGTGCCAGCAGCTTGGTACAGGGGGGGACATATGGCTACACCTTC | CASSLVQGGTYGYTF | TRBJ1-2 | TRBD1 | TRBV5-6 | many
TGCAGTGCTGGGGGAGGAGCGGGGGGACAAGAGACCCAGTACTTC | CSAGGGAGGQETQYF | TRBJ2-5 | TRBD2 | TRBV20-1 | many
TGCGCCAGCAGCCAAGATTTCAACAGGGTGGGAGATACGCAGTATTTT | CASSQDFNRVGDTQYF | TRBJ2-3 | - | TRBV4-3 | many
TGTGCCAGCAGTTTCACCGACTTCGGTGAAGCTTTCTTT | CASSFTDFGEAFF | TRBJ1-1 | - | TRBV7-2 | -
TGTGCCAGCAGCCAGCCAGCGGGGGGCTACAATGAGCAGTTCTTC | CASSQPAGGYNEQFF | TRBJ2-1 | TRBD2 | TRBV3-1 | -
TGTGCCAGCAGTTACGGGAGTGGAGGTGAAAAACTGTTTTTT | CASSYGSGGEKLFF | TRBJ1-4 | - | TRBV6-6 | -
TGCAGTGCTAGAGCGGGGCGTGGAAGCGGGACGGGCACAGATACGCAGTATTTT | CSARAGRGSGTGTDTQYF | TRBJ2-3 | TRBD2 | TRBV20-1 | -
TGTGCCAGCAGCCCACAGGGCGAGACCCAGTTCTTC | CASSPQGETQFF | TRBJ2-1 | - | TRBV6-6 | few
TGTGCCAGCAGCCAAGCGGGGGGGGAAGAGACCCAGTACTTC | CASSQAGGEETQYF | TRBJ2-5 | TRBD2 | TRBV3-1 | many
TGTGCCTGGAGTGAGGGGGGGGTGACCCAGTACTTC | CAWSEGGVTQYF | TRBJ2-5 | - | TRBV30 | -
TGCAGCGTTGCCAGGACAGGCGGCTACAATGAGCAGTTCTTC | CSVARTGGYNEQFF | TRBJ2-1 | TRBD1 | TRBV29-1 | many
TGTGCCAGCAGCTTGGAGGGTTCGGGACGGTACTACGAGCAGTACTTC | CASSLEGSGRYYEQYF | TRBJ2-7 | - | TRBV5-6 | -
TGTGCCAGCCGAAATGCAGACACTGAAGCTTTCTTT | CASRNADTEAFF | TRBJ1-1 | - | TRBV3-1 | -
TGCAGTGCTAGTAAAAGGATCGGGGAGAAGCAGTACTTC | CSASKRIGEKQYF | TRBJ2-7 | - | TRBV20-1 | -
TGTGCCACCTCGGACGCGCTTCCAGGCTACACCTTC | CATSDALPGYTF | TRBJ1-2 | - | TRBV6-2/TRBV6-3 | many
TGTGCCAGCTTTTGGGGGGCAGGAACCAATGAGCAGTACTTC | CASFWGAGTNEQYF | TRBJ2-7 | - | TRBV28 | once
TGTGCCAGCAGCTCCCGGGACAGGGGTTCACCCCTCCACTTT | CASSSRDRGSPLHF | TRBJ1-6 | TRBD1 | TRBV3-1 | -
TGTGCCAGCTCACCGGACAGCTTAGTAGGTGGCTACACCTTC | CASSPDSLVGGYTF | TRBJ1-2 | - | TRBV18 | many
TGTGCCAGCAGCCTTCTGGGCAGGGGGAGGGAGACCCAGTACTTC | CASSLLGRGRETQYF | TRBJ2-5 | - | TRBV7-3 | many
TGTGCCAGCAGTTATAGGACAGGGGGGCGCACAGATACGCAGTATTTT | CASSYRTGGRTDTQYF | TRBJ2-3 | TRBD1 | TRBV6-6 | many
TGTGCCAGCAGCTCATTAGGTGGGGAAGATACGCAGTATTTT | CASSSLGGEDTQYF | TRBJ2-3 | - | TRBV7-9 | -
TGCAGTGCTCGGACCGGTCTCAATGAGCAGTTCTTC | CSARTGLNEQFF | TRBJ2-1 | - | TRBV20-1 | -
TGTGCCAGCAGCTTATCCGTCCTGGGGGCGCGTTACAATGAGCAGTTCTTC | CASSLSVLGARYNEQFF | TRBJ2-1 | - | TRBV7-3 | -
TGTGCCAGCAGCTTAGGGGCTAGCGATGGAGATACGCAGTATTTT | CASSLGASDGDTQYF | TRBJ2-3 | - | TRBV7-9 | many
TGTGCCAGCAGCGCCAACATGGGGGGAGTAGTTACGCAGTATTTT | CASSANMGGVVTQYF | TRBJ2-3 | - | TRBV7-3 | many
TGTGCCAGCAGCGTGAAAGGAGGGAACACTGAAGCTTTCTTT | CASSVKGGNTEAFF | TRBJ1-1 | - | TRBV9 | many
TGTGCCACCAGTCATGGACTAGCGGGGGGGAATGAGCAGTTCTTC | CATSHGLAGGNEQFF | TRBJ2-1 | TRBD2 | TRBV24-1 | few
TGCAGTGCGGGACAGGGGGCGCGAATTGAGACCCAGTACTTC | CSAGQGARIETQYF | TRBJ2-5 | TRBD1 | TRBV20-1 | many
TGTGCCAGCAGCGCTTCTTACCCAACTAATGAAAAACTGTTTTTT | CASSASYPTNEKLFF | TRBJ1-4 | - | TRBV27 | -
TGTGCCAGCAGCCAAGGGGAGGCATCCCGATCACCCCTCCACTTT | CASSQGEASRSPLHF | TRBJ1-6 | - | TRBV3-1 | few
TGTGCCAGCAGCGCCAGGACGGATCAAGGGGCTTTCTTT | CASSARTDQGAFF | TRBJ1-1 | - | TRBV3-1 | -
TGCAGTGCCAGGACCCCGCAAGAGACCCAGTACTTC | CSARTPQETQYF | TRBJ2-5 | - | TRBV20-1 | many
TGTGCCAGCAGTTTTATTGGGCAGGGACAGGGGGATTCACCCCTCCACTTT | CASSFIGQGQGDSPLHF | TRBJ1-6 | TRBD1 | TRBV27 | many
TGTGCCAGCAGCTGGACTAGCGGGGGGGCAGGTGGCACAGATACGCAGTATTTT | CASSWTSGGAGGTDTQYF | TRBJ2-3 | TRBD2 | TRBV7-2 | many
TGCAGTGCTAGAGTTGTAGGGTATGAATCGGAGCAGTACTTC | CSARVVGYESEQYF | TRBJ2-7 | - | TRBV20-1 | -
TGCAGCGTGCAGGGACAGGGGGTCAATCAGCCCCAGCATTTT | CSVQGQGVNQPQHF | TRBJ1-5 | TRBD1 | TRBV29-1 | -